The source of this T cell receptor beta chain is a study of circulating CD8 cells and anti-PD-1 response in melanoma (TCRdb year 2020). At the level of the whole study: Patients received nivolumab intravenously at 3 mg/kg every 2 weeks. In on-treatment samples, a biotinylated anti-human IgG4 antibody was used to detect PD-1. The TCR repertoire analysis was performed on approximately 11 melanoma patients, comprising 7 non-responders and 4 responders. Responders were defined as patients showing complete or partial responses, and non-responders as patients showing stable or progressive disease (RECIST v1.1). The melanoma cohort included approximately 13 patients, of whom seven received anti-PD-1 as first-line therapy and six had previously received targeted therapy or immunotherapy.

General study outcomes and caveats: The cohort mixed treatment-naive and previously treated patients, which the authors noted could influence results. Between subsets, repertoires were largely private, with fewer than 7% of TRB clonotypes shared at M1, and the highest sharing was seen between DPOS and TIGIT. The DNEG repertoire was the most diverse; PD-1 and DPOS showed similar, higher clonality, and TIGIT repertoires were the least diverse. The published TCR repertoire comparisons relied only on baseline and M1 samples from a small cohort that had few responders. Since no tumor material could be accessed, the researchers instead assessed tumor reactivity using peptide assays on expanded sorted subsets. Because material was limited, experiments were generally done without replicates.

Using a BD FACSAria II cell sorter, four subsets defined by PD-1 and/or TIGIT were sorted from live CD3+CD8+TCRalphabeta+ cells. To characterize how relevant each subset is to anti-PD-1 therapy response, circulating CD8 T cells were sorted into four subsets based on PD-1 and TIGIT expression. Both TCR alpha and TCR beta chains were sequenced from each sorted CD8 T-cell subset. Peripheral blood was collected before the first anti-PD-1 injection, after two injections and after four injections. Ficoll gradient centrifugation was used to isolate PBMCs immediately. Until use, PBMCs were stored frozen in liquid nitrogen in RPMI containing about 18% FCS and approximately 9.1% DMSO. After thawing, PBMCs were stained with a viability dye plus antibodies against CD3, CD8alpha, TCRalphabeta, PD-1 and TIGIT. Total RNA was extracted with the RNeasy Kit, and every sample reached a RIN above 7. By share, this clonotype ranks as large (0.1 to 1%). Its cognate antigen has yet to be identified. Per-nucleotide qualities are absent, and no much larger clonotype sits a single base away.

CDR1 and CDR2 were assigned from the germline V gene as SGHTA and FQGTGA. From cysteine to phenylalanine, the CDR3 is 14 amino acids long. The sequence is cut down to CDR3 DNA, 42 bases in frame from base 1. Trimming leaves V shorter by 2 bases and J shorter by 6 bases, with the junction holding 2 bases beyond the gene matches. For sequencing, a NextSeq 500 was employed. The QIAseq Immune Repertoire RNA Library Kit, Human TCR Panel was used to prepare TCR libraries from about 14 ng of total RNA. Sequencing of the TCR libraries was done on an Illumina NextSeq with a Mid Output V2 kit and asymmetric 261x41 paired-end reads. Every TCR library was diluted down to roughly 4 nM, then pooled, denatured and loaded at roughly 1 pM. The published analysis was carried out like this. TCR FASTQ files were processed in the QIAGEN GeneGlobe Data Analysis Center, with downstream analysis in R 3.5.2. To get clonality, Shannon entropy was normalized by the log of the number of unique productive sequences and the result was subtracted from one. Within each subset, Fisher exact tests at 5% FDR identified TRA or TRB clonotypes differing in abundance between baseline and M1. Differentially abundant clonotypes were categorized as emerging, expanding, contracting or non-expanding/contracting. Morisita's overlap index was used to measure how much repertoires overlapped between patients. TCRdb trimmed public reads at Q25 via fastp, called clones via MiXCR and kept in-frame beta chains. Here each entry gathers all rows of one CDR3 protein and keeps the most common genes and DNA. TCRdb's processing, not the authors' own work, is the source of the V and J calls. Counted in this sample were over a hundred distinct CDR3 sequences; about 7.5% of them appeared once. In total, the top ten clones hold almost 40% of the sample.

The sequence was obtained from a human donor with melanoma. This sequence uses TRBV7-3 and TRBJ2-3; 10 central bases correspond to TRBD1. The sample in question was CD8+ T cells from PBMCs, obtained at baseline or after one month of anti-PD-1 therapy (not recorded which). The base sequence is TGTGCCAGCAGCTTAGCGACAGGGGGCGATACGCAGTATTTT. This codes for CASSLATGGDTQYF.